This T cell receptor (beta chain) originates from a study of PD-L1 blockade in urothelial cancer. Study details: Samples of blood were analyzed 3 weeks (second dose) and 6 weeks after treatment start.

The time point denotes: peripheral blood 6 weeks after treatment start. With 3 bases clipped from V and 7 bases from J, the junction kept 12 bases outside the gene matches. CDR1 SGHRS and CDR2 YFSETQ come from the germline V gene. The CDR3 consists of 16 residues. TCRdb's table, derived via immunoSEQ multiplex PCR, lists solely in-frame clones and lacks some. The repertoire holds approximately 83,000 clones, with roughly 80% as singletons. The source is a man aged 70-80 years with urothelial cancer. The starting material was PBMCs, obtained around atezolizumab (anti-PD-L1) treatment. The rearrangement joins TRBV5-1 to TRBJ1-1; TRBD1 matches at 10 bases. The CDR3 coding sequence is TGCGCCAGCAGCTCCTCCTCCGGGACAGGGGAAGATGAAGCTTTCTTT. Protein sequence: CASSSSSGTGEDEAFF.